This record covers a single TCR beta chain. Its antigen is currently unknown. This record comes from a study of OX40 agonist ivuxolimab in advanced cancers. Across the study: Dose-escalation patients' cancers were hepatocellular carcinoma, melanoma, renal cell or head and neck cancer.

Clones were read by immunoSEQ multiplex PCR, and TCRdb kept only the in-frame ones, dropping some. The profile shows around 63,000 clones, 70% to 80% of them singletons. Study results and caveats: There were, on average, more expanded clones in CD8+ T cells than in CD4+. Expansion of clones was among the lowest in partial responders at 0.1-3.0 mg/kg.

The CDR3 contains 16 residues. Germline V gene data show CDR1 as LNHDA and CDR2 as SQIVND (reference sequence). Trimming took 5 bases from V and 0 from J, leaving 16 bases between them. The genes are TRBV19 and TRBJ2-5; tentatively, D is TRBD1 (8 bases). This specimen was CD4+ or CD8+ T cells sorted from blood, taken in a trial of the OX40 agonist ivuxolimab. This receptor was identified in an adult with an advanced solid tumor such as melanoma, head and neck, liver or kidney cancer. The CDR3 bases are TGTGCCAGTAGTCTCGGACAGGGAGGGTACCAAGAGACCCAGTACTTC. Its translation is CASSLGQGGYQETQYF.